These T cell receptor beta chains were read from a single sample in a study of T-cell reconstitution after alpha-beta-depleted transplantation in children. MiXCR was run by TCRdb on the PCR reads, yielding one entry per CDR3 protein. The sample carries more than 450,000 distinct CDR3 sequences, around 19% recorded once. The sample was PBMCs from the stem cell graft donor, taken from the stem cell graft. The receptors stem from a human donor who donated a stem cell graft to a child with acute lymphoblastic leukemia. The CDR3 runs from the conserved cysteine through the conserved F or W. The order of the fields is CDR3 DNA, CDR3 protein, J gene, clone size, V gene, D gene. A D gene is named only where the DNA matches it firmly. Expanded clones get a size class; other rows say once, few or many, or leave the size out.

cdr3_nt: TGTGCCACCAGTGATCCCGGACAGGGGGCCGGTGGCTACACCTTC
cdr3_aa: CATSDPGQGAGGYTF
j_call: TRBJ1-2
clone_size: -
v_call: TRBV24-1
d_call: TRBD1

cdr3_nt: TGTGCCAGCAGTTTTCTTTTAGGACAGGTCTATGGCTACACCTTC
cdr3_aa: CASSFLLGQVYGYTF
j_call: TRBJ1-2
clone_size: -
v_call: TRBV12-3/TRBV12-4
d_call: TRBD1

cdr3_nt: TGTGCCAGCAGCTTACAGGAGAGTGTCGGCCAAGAGACCCAGTACTTC
cdr3_aa: CASSLQESVGQETQYF
j_call: TRBJ2-5
clone_size: few
v_call: TRBV7-9
d_call: -

cdr3_nt: TGTGCCACGAGCTGGGGGACAGCCTTCAATGAGCAGTTCTTC
cdr3_aa: CATSWGTAFNEQFF
j_call: TRBJ2-1
clone_size: -
v_call: TRBV25-1
d_call: TRBD1

cdr3_nt: TGTGCCAGCAGCTTAGACGGACAACTAGCCAAAAACATTCAGTACTTC
cdr3_aa: CASSLDGQLAKNIQYF
j_call: TRBJ2-4
clone_size: -
v_call: TRBV7-2
d_call: -

cdr3_nt: TGTGCCAGCAGCGTTCCACAGGGGGAGACCCAGTACTTC
cdr3_aa: CASSVPQGETQYF
j_call: TRBJ2-5
clone_size: few
v_call: TRBV7-7
d_call: TRBD1

cdr3_nt: TGTGCCAGCAGCTCAACTAGCGGGGGGCAAGAGACCCAGTACTTC
cdr3_aa: CASSSTSGGQETQYF
j_call: TRBJ2-5
clone_size: many
v_call: TRBV7-3
d_call: TRBD2

cdr3_nt: TGTGCCAGCAGCTTTCCCCGGGGCAATCAGCCCCAGCATTTT
cdr3_aa: CASSFPRGNQPQHF
j_call: TRBJ1-5
clone_size: few
v_call: TRBV5-6
d_call: -

cdr3_nt: TGTGCCAGCAGCTTGTCTAGCCGGGAGACCCAGTACTTC
cdr3_aa: CASSLSSRETQYF
j_call: TRBJ2-5
clone_size: -
v_call: TRBV7-2
d_call: -

cdr3_nt: TGTGCCACCAGCAGAGATCTGACTAAAGACCAAGAGACCCAGTACTTC
cdr3_aa: CATSRDLTKDQETQYF
j_call: TRBJ2-5
clone_size: -
v_call: TRBV15
d_call: -

cdr3_nt: TGTGCCAGCAGTAACCGGGACAGAGGAAACACCATATATTTT
cdr3_aa: CASSNRDRGNTIYF
j_call: TRBJ1-3
clone_size: -
v_call: TRBV6-5
d_call: TRBD1

cdr3_nt: TGTGCCAGCAGCTTCGGGGTGGGGGATACGCAGTATTTT
cdr3_aa: CASSFGVGDTQYF
j_call: TRBJ2-3
clone_size: few
v_call: TRBV11-3
d_call: -

cdr3_nt: TGTGCCAGCAGCGCACTAGCCTACGAGCAGTACTTC
cdr3_aa: CASSALAYEQYF
j_call: TRBJ2-7
clone_size: few
v_call: TRBV12-3/TRBV12-4
d_call: -

cdr3_nt: TGTGCCAGCAGTTTCAGGGGGAAGCAGAATGAAGCTTTCTTT
cdr3_aa: CASSFRGKQNEAFF
j_call: TRBJ1-1
clone_size: -
v_call: TRBV12-3/TRBV12-4
d_call: TRBD1

cdr3_nt: TGTGCCAGCAGCTTAGTTTCCGGCGTCTACGAGCAGTACTTC
cdr3_aa: CASSLVSGVYEQYF
j_call: TRBJ2-7
clone_size: few
v_call: TRBV7-9
d_call: -

cdr3_nt: TGCGCCAGCAGCCACCAGGGAGCAGGGGGTAGGGCGAATACGCAGTATTTT
cdr3_aa: CASSHQGAGGRANTQYF
j_call: TRBJ2-3
clone_size: -
v_call: TRBV4-1
d_call: TRBD1

cdr3_nt: TGCGCCAGCAGCCATTTATACGAGCAGTACTTC
cdr3_aa: CASSHLYEQYF
j_call: TRBJ2-7
clone_size: -
v_call: TRBV27
d_call: -

cdr3_nt: TGCGCCAGCAGCTCGGCAGGGTTAACTGAAGCTTTCTTT
cdr3_aa: CASSSAGLTEAFF
j_call: TRBJ1-1
clone_size: -
v_call: TRBV5-1
d_call: -

cdr3_nt: TGTGCCAGCAGCTTACTAGACAGAGCAACTAATGAAAAACTGTTTTTT
cdr3_aa: CASSLLDRATNEKLFF
j_call: TRBJ1-4
clone_size: -
v_call: TRBV5-6
d_call: -

cdr3_nt: TGTGCCAGCAGCGTAGGCCCCCGGACGGCTTTAGCCAAAAACATTCAGTACTTC
cdr3_aa: CASSVGPRTALAKNIQYF
j_call: TRBJ2-4
clone_size: -
v_call: TRBV9
d_call: -

cdr3_nt: TGTGCCACCAGCACCCGGGGATCAGATACGCAGTATTTT
cdr3_aa: CATSTRGSDTQYF
j_call: TRBJ2-3
clone_size: -
v_call: TRBV15
d_call: -

cdr3_nt: TGCGCCAGCAGCCAAGTGGAAAGAACGAACACTGAAGCTTTCTTT
cdr3_aa: CASSQVERTNTEAFF
j_call: TRBJ1-1
clone_size: few
v_call: TRBV4-1
d_call: -

cdr3_nt: TGTGCCAGCAGCTTCCTTGGATCCACTGAAGCTTTCTTT
cdr3_aa: CASSFLGSTEAFF
j_call: TRBJ1-1
clone_size: few
v_call: TRBV7-9
d_call: -

cdr3_nt: TGTGCCAGCGCGGCCGGCCTAAGCTACACCTTC
cdr3_aa: CASAAGLSYTF
j_call: TRBJ1-2
clone_size: once
v_call: TRBV6-5
d_call: -

cdr3_nt: TGTGCCATCAGTGACCCCCTGGAGGCGAGCGAAAAACTGTTTTTT
cdr3_aa: CAISDPLEASEKLFF
j_call: TRBJ1-4
clone_size: -
v_call: TRBV10-3
d_call: -

cdr3_nt: TGCGCCAGCAGCTTGGCTCTGGGACGAAGCTACGAGCAGTACTTC
cdr3_aa: CASSLALGRSYEQYF
j_call: TRBJ2-7
clone_size: few
v_call: TRBV5-1
d_call: -

cdr3_nt: TGCGCCAGCAGCTCGATTTTAGGGGGAGGGTTTAACAATGAGCAGTTCTTC
cdr3_aa: CASSSILGGGFNNEQFF
j_call: TRBJ2-1
clone_size: few
v_call: TRBV5-1
d_call: -

cdr3_nt: TGTGCCAGCAGTTTGACAGTCTCCTATAATTCACCCCTCCACTTT
cdr3_aa: CASSLTVSYNSPLHF
j_call: TRBJ1-6
clone_size: -
v_call: TRBV12-3/TRBV12-4
d_call: -

cdr3_nt: TGCGCCAGCAGCCAAGTAGGAGGAAATCAGGCGCAGTATTTT
cdr3_aa: CASSQVGGNQAQYF
j_call: TRBJ2-3
clone_size: -
v_call: TRBV4-1
d_call: -

cdr3_nt: TGCGCCAGCAGTGAGTCGAAATCCCGGGTGAGCTCCTACAATGAGCAGTTCTTC
cdr3_aa: CASSESKSRVSSYNEQFF
j_call: TRBJ2-1
clone_size: -
v_call: TRBV10-1
d_call: -

cdr3_nt: TGTGCCAGCAGTTCCCCGCCCTCTTGGACAGGGGGGAGCGGTGAGCAGTTCTTC
cdr3_aa: CASSSPPSWTGGSGEQFF
j_call: TRBJ2-1
clone_size: -
v_call: TRBV12-3/TRBV12-4
d_call: TRBD1

cdr3_nt: TGTGCCAGCAGCAGGGATTGGCGAGGAGTCGCAGATACGCAGTATTTT
cdr3_aa: CASSRDWRGVADTQYF
j_call: TRBJ2-3
clone_size: -
v_call: TRBV7-9
d_call: -

cdr3_nt: TGCAGCGTTGTCACAGTCCGCGACCAAGAGACCCAGTACTTC
cdr3_aa: CSVVTVRDQETQYF
j_call: TRBJ2-5
clone_size: few
v_call: TRBV29-1
d_call: -

cdr3_nt: TGCGCCAGCAGCCTTCACAATGAGCAGTTCTTC
cdr3_aa: CASSLHNEQFF
j_call: TRBJ2-1
clone_size: many
v_call: TRBV5-1
d_call: -

cdr3_nt: TGCGCCAGCAGCCCGCGACACGGCTCTGGAAACACCATATATTTT
cdr3_aa: CASSPRHGSGNTIYF
j_call: TRBJ1-3
clone_size: -
v_call: TRBV5-1
d_call: -

cdr3_nt: TGTGCCAGCAGTGATGGGGACAGGATTTACTATGAGCAGTTCTTC
cdr3_aa: CASSDGDRIYYEQFF
j_call: TRBJ2-1
clone_size: -
v_call: TRBV2
d_call: TRBD1